The clone carrying this TCR beta chain has just a few counts. This sample was included in a study of blood T cells in healthy people across ages. Germline CDR1 is SGHTA and CDR2 is FQGNSA. V lost 8 bases and J lost 1, with 14 bases in between. This CDR3 has 14 amino acids. Using a J-beta primer mix together with a sample-barcoded 5' primer, a second PCR was run for roughly 7 to 11 cycles. Each sample provided no less than 2.5 million CDR3-containing paired-end reads. TCRdb ran MiXCR on the 5' RACE reads and lists one entry per CDR3 protein. The sample records more than 1.4 million distinct CDR3 sequences, around 39% being singletons.

Sequenced: blood. This clonotype originated in a woman aged 18-29 years in good health. The J gene is TRBJ2-5, the V gene TRBV7-2, with D tentatively TRBD2 (5 bases). Written as DNA, the CDR3 is TGTGCCAGCTTGGTGAGGGCCGGCCAAGAGACCCAGTACTTC. It specifies CASLVRAGQETQYF.